This is a list of T cell receptor beta chains from one sample in a study of blood T cell repertoires in COVID-19. Clones were sequenced by immunoSEQ multiplex PCR, and TCRdb holds only the in-frame ones, with some missing. This table holds a few hundred thousand clones, approximately 83% found once. The sequencing sample was made of PBMCs or T cells enriched from blood (not recorded which). Receptors originate from a woman in her forties or fifties who had recovered from COVID-19. The conserved cysteine and the conserved F or W are not part of the CDR3 here. The D gene is left open where the match is weak. Size is stated for part of the rows, as once, few or many counts, or as a class when the clone is expanded.

v_gene	abundance	j_gene	d_gene	CDR3aa
TRBV5-1	NA	TRBJ2-1	TRBD1	ASSLRTGAYNEQF
TRBV28	few	TRBJ1-2	NA	ASSTLREANYGYT
TRBV28	NA	TRBJ1-2	NA	ASSLESYGYT
TRBV7-8	NA	TRBJ2-1	NA	ASSLGLYNEQF
TRBV25-1	NA	TRBJ1-3	TRBD1	ASSGQGVGNTIY
TRBV5-1	once	TRBJ2-3	NA	ASSLAASTDTQY
TRBV19	NA	TRBJ1-2	NA	ASNRLSLNYGYT
TRBV7-9	NA	TRBJ1-5	NA	ASSPGRNQPQH
TRBV3-1/TRBV3-2	few	TRBJ1-6	TRBD1	ASSQNWQGASPLH
TRBV2	NA	TRBJ2-7	NA	ASSVRGGNYEQY
TRBV2	NA	TRBJ1-2	TRBD1	ASSLGQGVSGYT
TRBV27	NA	TRBJ2-7	TRBD1	ASSLVGQGAKQY
TRBV19	NA	TRBJ1-2	TRBD1	ASRQGAYGYT
TRBV6-6	once	TRBJ2-2	NA	ASSQPWGAGGNTGELF
TRBV3-1/TRBV3-2	NA	TRBJ2-3	NA	ASSQGGGFTDTQY
TRBV6-5	NA	TRBJ1-5	NA	ASSILGAGNQPQH
TRBV25-1	NA	TRBJ2-7	TRBD1	ASSPGTASTYEQY
TRBV10-3	once	TRBJ1-3	NA	AIMAGSGNTIY
TRBV7-2	NA	TRBJ2-7	NA	ASSSYSYEQY
TRBV5-1	NA	TRBJ1-4	NA	ASSPGSRTKGSEKLF
TRBV18	NA	TRBJ2-7	NA	ASSPQPAEFSYEQY
TRBV4-1	once	TRBJ2-7	TRBD1	ASSQSDRTTYEQY
TRBV27	NA	TRBJ2-7	TRBD2	ASSLGLAGEQY
TRBV6-5	NA	TRBJ2-7	TRBD2	ASSSGGVSYEQY
TRBV7-9	NA	TRBJ1-2	TRBD1	ASSLTTGGAYYGYT
TRBV2	NA	TRBJ1-1	NA	ASSPAPGQLEAF
TRBV5-8	few	TRBJ2-7	TRBD2	ASTLSGGYEQY
TRBV19	NA	TRBJ2-7	TRBD1	ASSIGTGGIDEQY
TRBV6-5	NA	TRBJ2-1	TRBD1	ASSYSGTAGEQF